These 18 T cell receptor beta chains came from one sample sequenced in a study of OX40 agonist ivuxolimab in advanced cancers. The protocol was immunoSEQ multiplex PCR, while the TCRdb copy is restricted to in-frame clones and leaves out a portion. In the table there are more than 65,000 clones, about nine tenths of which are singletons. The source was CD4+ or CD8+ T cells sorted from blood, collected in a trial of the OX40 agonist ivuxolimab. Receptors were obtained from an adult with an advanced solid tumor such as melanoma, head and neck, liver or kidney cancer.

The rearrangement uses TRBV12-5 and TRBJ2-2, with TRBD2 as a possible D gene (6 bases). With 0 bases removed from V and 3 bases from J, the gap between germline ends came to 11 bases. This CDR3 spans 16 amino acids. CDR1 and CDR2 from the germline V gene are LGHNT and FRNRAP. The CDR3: CASGLVRLVDTGELFF. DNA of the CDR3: TGTGCTAGTGGTTTGGTACGACTAGTTGACACCGGGGAGCTGTTTTTT.

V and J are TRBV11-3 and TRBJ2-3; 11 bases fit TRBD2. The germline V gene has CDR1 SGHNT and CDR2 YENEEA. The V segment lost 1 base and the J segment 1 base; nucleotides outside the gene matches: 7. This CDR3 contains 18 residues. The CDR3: CASSLGTSGFGGTDTQYF. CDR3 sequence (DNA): TGTGCCAGCAGCTTAGGGACTAGCGGGTTCGGGGGCACAGATACGCAGTATTTT.

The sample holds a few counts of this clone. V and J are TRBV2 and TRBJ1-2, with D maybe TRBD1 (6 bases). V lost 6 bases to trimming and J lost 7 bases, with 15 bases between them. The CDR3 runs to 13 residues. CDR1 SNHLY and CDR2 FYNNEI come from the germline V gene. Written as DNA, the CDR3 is TGTGCCAGCAGAGGGAACAGGGAACGTGGCTACACCTTC. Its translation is CASRGNRERGYTF. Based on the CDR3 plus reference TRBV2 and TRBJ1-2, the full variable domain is EPEVTQTPSHQVTQMGQEVILRCVPISNHLYFYWYRQILGQKVEFLVSFYNNEISEKSEIFDDQFSVERPDGSNFTLKIRSTKLEDSAMYFCASRGNRERGYTFGSGTRLTVV.

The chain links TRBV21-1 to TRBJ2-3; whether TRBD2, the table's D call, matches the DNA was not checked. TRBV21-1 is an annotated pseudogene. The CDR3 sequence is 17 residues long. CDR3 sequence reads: CASSIDRVAGGLNTQYF. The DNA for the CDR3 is TGTGCCAGCAGCATCGACAGGGTCGCGGGAGGGCTAAATACGCAGTATTTT.

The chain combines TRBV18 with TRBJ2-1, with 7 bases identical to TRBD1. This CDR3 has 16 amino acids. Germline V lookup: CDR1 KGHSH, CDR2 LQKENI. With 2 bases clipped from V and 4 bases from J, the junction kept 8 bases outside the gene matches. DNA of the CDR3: TGTGCCAGCTCACCAATGCAAGGGACAGCATACAATGAGCAGTTCTTC. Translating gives CASSPMQGTAYNEQFF.

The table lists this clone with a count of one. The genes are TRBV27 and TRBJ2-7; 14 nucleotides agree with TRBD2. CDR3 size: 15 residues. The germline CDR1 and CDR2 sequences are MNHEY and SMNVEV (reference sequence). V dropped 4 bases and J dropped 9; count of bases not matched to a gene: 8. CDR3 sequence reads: CASSSSTSGRGSQYF. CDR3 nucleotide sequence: TGTGCCAGCAGTTCGTCGACTAGCGGGAGGGGTTCGCAGTACTTC.

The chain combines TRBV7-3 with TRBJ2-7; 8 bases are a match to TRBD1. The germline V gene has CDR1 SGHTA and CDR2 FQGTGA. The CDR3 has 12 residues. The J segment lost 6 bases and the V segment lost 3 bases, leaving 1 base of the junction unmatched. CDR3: CASSLTGVEQYF. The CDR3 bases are TGTGCCAGCAGCTTGACAGGGGTCGAGCAGTACTTC.

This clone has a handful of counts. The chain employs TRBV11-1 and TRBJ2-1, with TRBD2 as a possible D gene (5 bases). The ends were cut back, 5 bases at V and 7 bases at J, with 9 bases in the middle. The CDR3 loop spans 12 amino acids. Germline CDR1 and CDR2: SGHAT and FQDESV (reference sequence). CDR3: CASSLRANEQFF. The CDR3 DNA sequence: TGTGCCAGCAGCCTGAGGGCTAATGAGCAGTTCTTC. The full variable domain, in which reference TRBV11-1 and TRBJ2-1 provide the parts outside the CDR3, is EAEVAQSPRYKITEKSQAVAFWCDPISGHATLYWYRQILGQGPELLVQFQDESVVDDSQLPKDRFSAERLKGVDSTLKIQPAELGDSAMYLCASSLRANEQFFGPGTRLTVL.

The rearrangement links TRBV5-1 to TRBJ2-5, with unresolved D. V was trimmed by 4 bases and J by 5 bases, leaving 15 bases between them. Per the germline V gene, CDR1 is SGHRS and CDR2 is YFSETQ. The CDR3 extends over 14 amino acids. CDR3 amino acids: CASSAGGYYETQYF. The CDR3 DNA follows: TGCGCCAGCAGCGCCGGTGGGTACTACGAGACCCAGTACTTC.

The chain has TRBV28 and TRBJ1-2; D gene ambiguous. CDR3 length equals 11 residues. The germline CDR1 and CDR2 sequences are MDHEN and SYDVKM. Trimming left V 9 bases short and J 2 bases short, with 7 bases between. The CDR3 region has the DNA TGTGCCAGTGAAACCAACTATGGCTACACCTTC. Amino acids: CASETNYGYTF.

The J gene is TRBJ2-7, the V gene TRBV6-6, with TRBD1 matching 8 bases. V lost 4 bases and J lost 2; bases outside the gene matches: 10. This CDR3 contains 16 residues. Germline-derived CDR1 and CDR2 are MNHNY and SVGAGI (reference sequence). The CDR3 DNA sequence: TGTGCCAGCAGTTTTACCACCCCACAGGGGGCCTACGAGCAGTACTTC. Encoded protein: CASSFTTPQGAYEQYF.

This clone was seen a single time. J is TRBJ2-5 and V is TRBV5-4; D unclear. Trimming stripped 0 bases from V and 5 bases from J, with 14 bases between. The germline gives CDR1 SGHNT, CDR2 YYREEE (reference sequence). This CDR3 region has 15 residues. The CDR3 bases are TGTGCCAGCAGCTTGGCCGGCAGGCCCGGGGAGACCCAGTACTTC. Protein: CASSLAGRPGETQYF.

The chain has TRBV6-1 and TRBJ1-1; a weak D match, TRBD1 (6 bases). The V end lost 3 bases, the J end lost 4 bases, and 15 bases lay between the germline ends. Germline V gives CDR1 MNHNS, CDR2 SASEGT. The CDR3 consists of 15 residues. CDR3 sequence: CASSEMGGGSTEAFF. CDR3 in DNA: TGTGCCAGCAGTGAGATGGGGGGCGGGAGCACTGAAGCTTTCTTT.

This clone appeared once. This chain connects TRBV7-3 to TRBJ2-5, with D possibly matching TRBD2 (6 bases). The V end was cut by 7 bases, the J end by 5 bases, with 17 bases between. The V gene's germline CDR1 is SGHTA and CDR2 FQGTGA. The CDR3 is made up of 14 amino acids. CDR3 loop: CASNFGEVGETQYF. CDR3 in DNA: TGTGCCAGCAACTTTGGGGAGGTCGGGGAGACCCAGTACTTC.

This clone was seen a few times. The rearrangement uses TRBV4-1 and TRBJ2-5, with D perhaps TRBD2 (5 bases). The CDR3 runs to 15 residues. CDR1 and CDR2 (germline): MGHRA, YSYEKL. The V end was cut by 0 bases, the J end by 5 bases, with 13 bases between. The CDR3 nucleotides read TGCGCCAGCAGCCAAGAGCCAGGAGGCCGGGAGACCCAGTACTTC. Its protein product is CASSQEPGGRETQYF.

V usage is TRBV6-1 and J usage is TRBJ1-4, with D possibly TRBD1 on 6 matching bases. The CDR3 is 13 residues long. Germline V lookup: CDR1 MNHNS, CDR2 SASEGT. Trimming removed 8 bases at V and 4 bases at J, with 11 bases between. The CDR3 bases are TGTGCCAGCCGACAGGCGCTTAATGAAAAACTGTTTTTT. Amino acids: CASRQALNEKLFF.

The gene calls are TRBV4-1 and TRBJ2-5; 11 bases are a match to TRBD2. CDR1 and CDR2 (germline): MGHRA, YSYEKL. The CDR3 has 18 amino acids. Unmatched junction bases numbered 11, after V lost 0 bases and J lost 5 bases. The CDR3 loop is CASSQEGGSGRGRETQYF. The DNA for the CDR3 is TGCGCCAGCAGCCAAGAAGGGGGTAGCGGGAGGGGTAGGGAGACCCAGTACTTC.

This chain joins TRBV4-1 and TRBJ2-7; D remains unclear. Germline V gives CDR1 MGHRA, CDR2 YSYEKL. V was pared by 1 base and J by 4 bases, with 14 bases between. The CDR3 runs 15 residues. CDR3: CASSQGSAYPYEQYF. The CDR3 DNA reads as TGCGCCAGCAGCCAAGGTTCGGCCTACCCTTACGAGCAGTACTTC.